This entry describes one T cell receptor (beta chain). Its target is not known. The junction does not match germline at one end; this may be a read error. CDR1 SGHTA and CDR2 FQGNSA come from the germline V gene. The CDR3 is made up of 13 amino acids. These data originate in a study of beta chain features in type 1 diabetes. The sequenced template was cDNA made from the entire isolated RNA. This table comes from immunoSEQ multiplex PCR, and its TCRdb copy is limited to in-frame clones, with some not included. Among under 200,000 clones listed, about a tenth were seen once. Findings and caveats of the study: Moderately but significantly shorter TCRB CDR3s were found in Type 1 diabetes patients in all four CD4+ subsets. VDJ junctions sequenced from type 1 diabetes patients showed fewer insertions and more deletions.

The source of this sequence is a man aged 25-40 years with type 1 diabetes. The rearrangement joins TRBV7-2 to TRBJ1-2; tentatively, D is TRBD1 (6 bases). The sequenced sample consisted of central memory CD4+ T cells from blood. CDR3 sequence: CASSTVDGTTPSF. The CDR3 bases are TGTGCCAGCAGCACCGTAGATGGGACAACTCCATCTTTC.